Below are 5 T cell receptor beta chains sequenced from a single sample in a study of blood T cell repertoires in COVID-19. Libraries were prepared by immunoSEQ multiplex PCR; TCRdb keeps only in-frame clonotypes and omits some of them. The sample has about 69,000 clones, roughly 80% seen once. The sequenced sample was peripheral blood. The receptors were gathered from a woman of 80 years or more with acute or convalescent COVID-19.

The V gene is TRBV10-2, the J gene TRBJ1-2; 8 positions agree with TRBD1. Germline lookup yields CDR1 WSHSY and CDR2 SAAADI. After removal of 3 bases from V and 4 bases from J, the junction contained 7 bases not matched to a gene. CDR3 length: 15 amino acids. DNA for the CDR3: TGCGCCAGCAGTGATACAGGGGGAAGCCTCTATGGCTACACCTTC. The encoded protein is CASSDTGGSLYGYTF.

This rearrangement joins TRBV27 to TRBJ2-5; 10 positions agree with TRBD2. Germline V gives CDR1 MNHEY, CDR2 SMNVEV (reference sequence). The V and J ends lost 6 bases and 2 bases, in that order; junction bases with no gene match: 6. The CDR3 is 15 residues long. The CDR3 here is CASSPQGLAQETQYF. The CDR3 DNA follows: TGTGCCAGCAGCCCCCAGGGACTAGCGCAAGAGACCCAGTACTTC.

The chain joins TRBV6-5 to TRBJ2-7; 9 nucleotides line up with TRBD2. The germline V gene has CDR1 MNHEY and CDR2 SVGAGI. The CDR3 is 15 residues long. The junction had 2 bases not matched to a gene; V was cut back by 0 bases and J by 2 bases. CDR3 DNA sequence: TGTGCCAGCAGTTACTCGAGACTAGCGGCCTACGAGCAGTACTTC. It encodes CASSYSRLAAYEQYF.

This clone was observed a few times. The genes are TRBV19 and TRBJ1-1; the D is unclear. V lost 5 bases and J lost 0, with 7 bases in between. The germline V gene has CDR1 LNHDA and CDR2 SQIVND (reference sequence). The CDR3 contains 13 residues. The CDR3 DNA sequence: TGTGCCAGTAGTGTTAATTTGAACACTGAAGCTTTCTTT. Its protein product is CASSVNLNTEAFF. Complete variable domain (other parts from reference TRBV19 and TRBJ1-1): DGGITQSPKYLFRKEGQNVTLSCEQNLNHDAMYWYRQDPGQGLRLIYYSQIVNDFQKGDIAEGYSVSREKKESFPLTVTSAQKNPTAFYLCASSVNLNTEAFFGQGTRLTVV.

This rearrangement joins TRBV11-2 to TRBJ1-1; D ambiguous. The CDR3 contains 12 residues. Germline V gene sequence: CDR1 SGHAT, CDR2 FQNNGV. The ends were cut back, 5 bases at V and 5 bases at J, with 9 bases in the middle. CDR3 sequence (DNA): TGTGCCAGCAGCCGGTTGAGGACTGAAGCTTTCTTT. This gives the protein CASSRLRTEAFF.